Listed here are 20 T cell receptor beta chains from one sample, sequenced in a study of post-analysis software for immune sequencing data. Sequencing libraries made from TCR beta cDNA carried unique molecular identifiers. Each CDR3 protein is one row after TCRdb ran MiXCR on the PCR reads. The table shows 650,000 to 850,000 distinct CDR3 sequences, with about 45% occurring only once. Study-wide findings and caveats: Elevated frequency relative to controls characterized four or five TRBV segments in patients, TRBV5-6, TRBV5-1 and TRBV20-1 among them.

These receptors have no known antigen. Sequenced: blood. All receptors derive from a girl aged 10 to 17 with multiple sclerosis.

This clonotype was detected a few times. The CDR3 DNA follows: TGTGCCAGCAGTGGGGGAGGGACCCAGTACTTC. Protein product: CASSGGGTQYF. This sequence joins TRBV14 and TRBJ2-5; the D gene is possibly TRBD2 (6 bases). CDR3 length: 11 amino acids. Trimming took 6 bases from V and 7 from J, leaving 9 bases between them. Germline V gene lookup returns CDR1 SGHDN and CDR2 FVKESK. Full variable domain (rest looked up from reference TRBV14 and TRBJ2-5): EAGVTQFPSHSVIEKGQTVTLRCDPISGHDNLYWYRRVMGKEIKFLLHFVKESKQDESGMPNNRFLAERTGGTYSTLKVQPAELEDSGVYFCASSGGGTQYFGPGTRLLVL.

J is TRBJ1-1 and V is TRBV9; possible D gene TRBD1, 6 bases. Trimming removed 7 bases from V and 8 bases from J, with 12 bases in between. The germline V gene has CDR1 SGDLS and CDR2 YYNGEE. This CDR3 contains 11 residues. The CDR3 DNA follows: TGTGCCAGCGGCGACAGGCGGGAAGCTTTCTTT. Its translation: CASGDRREAFF.

Ten or more counts support this clonotype. The chain employs TRBV5-8 and TRBJ2-3, with D perhaps given as TRBD1 or TRBD2 (5 bases each). Germline CDR1 and CDR2: SGHTS and YDEGEE. There are 15 residues in the CDR3. The V and J ends lost 4 bases and 2 bases respectively, with 14 bases between them. CDR3 residues: CASSVGPALTDTQYF. As DNA, the CDR3 is TGTGCCAGCAGCGTGGGACCCGCCCTCACAGATACGCAGTATTTT.

This clonotype turned up a few times. The chain uses TRBV3-1 and TRBJ2-4; no reliable D call. Germline CDR1 and CDR2: LGHDT and YNNKEL (reference sequence). The CDR3 is made up of 15 amino acids. The V and J ends lost 0 bases and 5 bases respectively, with 11 bases between them. CDR3 nucleotide sequence: TGTGCCAGCAGCCAAGACGGGCGGAGACAAAACATTCAGTACTTC. This encodes CASSQDGRRQNIQYF.

The rearrangement uses TRBV6-1 and TRBJ2-7, with D tentatively TRBD2 (5 bases). The germline CDR1 and CDR2 sequences are MNHNS and SASEGT. Trimming left V 0 bases short and J 7 bases short, with 10 bases between. This CDR3 spans 13 amino acids. As DNA, the CDR3 is TGTGCCAGCAGTGAAGCGAACACTAGTGAGCAGTACTTC. Translating it yields CASSEANTSEQYF.

The chain is built from TRBV6-5 and TRBJ1-4; tentatively, D is TRBD1 (5 bases). CDR1 and CDR2 from the germline V gene are MNHEY and SVGAGI. The CDR3 consists of 15 residues. The V end was cut by 3 bases, the J end by 3 bases, with 11 bases between. For the CDR3, the DNA is TGTGCCAGCAGTTATTCGGACAAGGCTAATGAAAAACTGTTTTTT. Protein product: CASSYSDKANEKLFF.

This clonotype was recorded a few times. V gene TRBV6-6 combines with J gene TRBJ1-5; D gene unclear. Trimming removed 2 bases at V and 2 bases at J, with 13 bases between. CDR1 MNHNY and CDR2 SVGAGI come from the germline V gene (reference sequence). CDR3 length: 16 residues. In DNA form, the CDR3 reads TGTGCCAGCAGTTACCAAACCTTTGGGGGCAATCAGCCCCAGCATTTT. It specifies CASSYQTFGGNQPQHF.

A note on this clonotype: One junction end disagrees with the germline gene, perhaps due to a read error. The chain has TRBV29-1 and TRBJ1-4, with unresolved D. Germline V CDR1 and CDR2: SQVTM, ANQGSEA. This CDR3 comprises 13 residues. CDR3 region: CSVRGWANEKLFF. The CDR3 nucleotides are TGCAGCGTACGGGGTTGGGCTAATGAAAAGCTGTTTTTT.

This clonotype was found a few times. The chain employs TRBV6-2 or TRBV6-3 and TRBJ2-1, with D perhaps TRBD2 (5 bases). V was cut by 5 bases and J by 6 bases, with 8 bases left in between. CDR3 size: 12 residues. Per the germline V gene, CDR1 is MNHEY and CDR2 is SVGEGT. This CDR3 reads CASSTRSNEQFF. The CDR3 nucleotides read TGTGCCAGCAGTACTAGAAGCAATGAGCAGTTCTTC.

V and J are TRBV29-1 and TRBJ2-1, with D uncertain. V was trimmed by 6 bases and J by 0 bases, leaving 6 bases between them. Germline V gives CDR1 SQVTM, CDR2 ANQGSEA. This CDR3 is 12 amino acids long. CDR3 loop: CSVGISYNEQFF. CDR3 sequence (DNA): TGCAGCGTAGGCATCTCCTACAATGAGCAGTTCTTC.

In its sample, this clonotype was seen a few times. This chain joins TRBV7-9 and TRBJ2-1, with a weak D call TRBD2 (6 bases). Germline CDR1 SEHNR, CDR2 FQNEAQ (reference sequence). The CDR3 covers 17 residues. Trimming removed 3 bases from V and 1 base from J, with 16 bases in between. This CDR3 is CASSFLPGEESYNEQFF. The CDR3 bases are TGTGCCAGCAGCTTCTTACCGGGAGAAGAATCCTACAATGAGCAGTTCTTC.

The chain couples TRBV10-3 to TRBJ2-3, with 16 bases aligning to TRBD2. From germline, CDR1 is ENHRY and CDR2 SYGVKD. The CDR3 is made up of 18 amino acids. The J segment lost 1 base and the V segment lost 6 bases, leaving 7 bases of the junction unmatched. The CDR3, as DNA: TGTGCCATCAGGGGACTAGCGGGAGGGCCGGAGGGCACAGATACGCAGTATTTT. Its protein is CAIRGLAGGPEGTDTQYF.

The V call is TRBV28, the J call TRBJ2-5; TRBD2 might be the D (6 bases). The J call may be faulty, since TRBJ2-7 better matches the DNA end. CDR3 length equals 18 residues. Germline CDR1 MDHEN, CDR2 SYDVKM. The CDR3 bases are TGTGCCAGCATCTTAAGCCTCGGAGGGCGCGAGTGGGGAAACGAGCAGTACTTC. Protein sequence: CASILSLGGREWGNEQYF.

This chain joins TRBV7-2 and TRBJ2-3, with D uncertain. The CDR3 runs 11 residues. V gave up 3 bases and J gave up 7 bases, with 5 bases separating them. Germline loops: CDR1 SGHTA, CDR2 FQGNSA. CDR3 protein: CASSFSHTQYF. CDR3 DNA sequence: TGTGCCAGCAGCTTCTCACATACGCAGTATTTT. Drawing the rest from reference TRBV7-2 and TRBJ2-3, the complete variable domain is GAGVSQSPSNKVTEKGKDVELRCDPISGHTALYWYRQSLGQGLEFLIYFQGNSAPDKSGLPSDRFSAERTGGSVSTLTIQRTQQEDSAVYLCASSFSHTQYFGPGTRLTVL.

This chain links TRBV7-6 with TRBJ2-5, with 12 nucleotides matching TRBD2. The CDR3 is made up of 16 amino acids. Trimming cost V 1 base and J 11 bases; bases outside gene matches: 11. Per germline, CDR1 SGHVS and CDR2 FNYEAQ. CDR3 nucleotide sequence: TGTGCCAGCAGCTTAGGGGCTAGCGGGAGGGCCGGACGGCAGTACTTC. Its translation is CASSLGASGRAGRQYF.

The chain carries TRBV6-5 and TRBJ2-7; D possibly matches TRBD1 or TRBD2 (6 bases each). Trimming took 7 bases from V and 2 from J, leaving 18 bases between them. Germline CDR1 and CDR2: MNHEY and SVGAGI. The CDR3 has 15 residues. CDR3: CASKDSGTGAYEQYF. The DNA for the CDR3 is TGTGCCAGCAAGGACAGTGGGACGGGGGCCTACGAGCAGTACTTC.

The chain combines TRBV5-1 with TRBJ2-7, with D possibly matching TRBD2 (6 bases). Trimming shortened V by 4 bases and J by 3 bases, and 14 bases separated the two germline ends. The germline gives CDR1 SGHRS, CDR2 YFSETQ. The CDR3 runs to 14 residues. The CDR3 DNA follows: TGCGCCAGCAGCCCGGCAAGTAGCGGCTACGAGCAGTACTTC. It yields the protein CASSPASSGYEQYF.

This clonotype was picked up a small number of times. The chain has TRBV20-1 and TRBJ2-5, with TRBD1 matching 8 bases. V dropped 5 bases and J dropped 4; count of bases not matched to a gene: 3. The CDR3 runs 12 residues. CDR1 and CDR2 (germline): DFQATT, SNEGSKA (reference sequence). The CDR3 region is CSALQGVETQYF. CDR3 coding DNA: TGCAGTGCTCTACAGGGGGTAGAGACCCAGTACTTC.

This clonotype turned up a few times. Here the CDR3 reads CASSVVDSGRFYEQFF. CDR3 coding DNA: TGTGCCAGCAGCGTAGTCGATAGCGGGAGGTTCTATGAGCAGTTCTTC. The gene calls are TRBV9 and TRBJ2-1; 10 bases are shared with TRBD2. The CDR3 is 16 residues long. J gave up 8 bases and V 0 bases, and 8 bases lay outside the gene matches. Germline CDR1 is SGDLS and CDR2 is YYNGEE.

In its sample, this clonotype was seen once. This sequence joins TRBV12-3 or TRBV12-4 and TRBJ1-1; D is unresolved. There are 12 residues in the CDR3. V lost 2 bases and J 4 bases, leaving 5 bases between the germline ends. The CDR3 nucleotides are TGTGCCAGCAGTTTAAGGTTCACTGAAGCTTTCTTT. Its translation is CASSLRFTEAFF.